Listed below are T cell receptor beta chains from one sample, sequenced in a study of OX40 agonist ivuxolimab in advanced cancers. Data came from immunoSEQ multiplex PCR; TCRdb stores just in-frame clones and leaves some out. The sample holds approximately 74,000 clones, about 89% seen once. Sequences were derived from CD4+ or CD8+ T cells sorted from blood, sampled in a trial of the OX40 agonist ivuxolimab. The receptors stem from an adult with an advanced solid tumor such as melanoma, head and neck, liver or kidney cancer. Both conserved end residues are part of each CDR3. Each record gives: CDR3 protein, V gene, clone size. Some rows mark clone size as missing; the rest say once, few, many or name a class of expanded clone.

CSVEGQGALTDTQYF,TRBV29-1,-
CASSLQGNEQFF,TRBV19,-
CASSYLAGNYEQYF,TRBV6-6,few
CASSQDPSLGSGGADTQYF,TRBV4-3,-
CSVTKIRTLTYEQYF,TRBV29-1,-
CASSPMVLAASYEQYF,TRBV7-9,once
CASSQAGTSGVKFSEQYF,TRBV13,-
CASSESRTGFFEAFF,TRBV25-1,-
CASSKGFSGFSNQPQHF,TRBV21-1,-
CASSLTSSGTDTQYF,TRBV5-4,-
CASRRTDLVYEQYF,TRBV19,-
CASSIDSPNTGELFF,TRBV19,-
CASSLYRETSEQYF,TRBV7-6,-
CASSPSAGADTEAFF,TRBV7-9,-
CASSFQYTAKNIQYF,TRBV27,-
CASSRMPRLPGELFF,TRBV19,-
CASSDSRNTEAFF,TRBV5-6,-
CASSYGVSFSEQYF,TRBV6-5,-
CATSRDPGWGNQPQHF,TRBV15,-
CASSVAFHLYEQYF,TRBV6-4,once
CASSPLLGQGNSPLHF,TRBV19,-
CASSVDGETQYF,TRBV9,-
CASSSPYEQYF,TRBV27,-
CASSQVGQANTEAFF,TRBV4-3,-
CASSPHGAWSYTF,TRBV5-6,once
CASSPKSSWGNIQYF,TRBV5-6,-
CASSLDGLAGVYEQFF,TRBV11-2,once
CASSASGATNEKLFF,TRBV6-1,-
CASSGGDGTGELFF,TRBV9,-
CASSFPVAGTSGSQETQYF,TRBV11-2,-
CASSLGQGYYEQYF,TRBV27,-
CASSMMPNTEAFF,TRBV19,-
CASSLDPSSGLAKNIQYF,TRBV28,-
CASSEGRGLRAYEQYF,TRBV7-9,-
CASSPGTDPYEQYF,TRBV4-3,-
CASSYSVSYGYTF,TRBV6-5,once
CASSYSQGDEQYF,TRBV6-5,-
CASSSRGTGELFF,TRBV28,once
CASSFQGKGQPQHF,TRBV7-8,-
CASSYGGGSYEQYF,TRBV6-5,few
CASSVSQGSEQYF,TRBV27,-
CASSLGNTIYF,TRBV7-8,-
CASSSLAGESYEQYF,TRBV6-5,-
CSVWGAGVKDEQYF,TRBV29-1,-
CASSVGQGLSEKLFF,TRBV9,-
CASSLEGDAISTEAFF,TRBV5-5,-
CASSLTGTANTGELFF,TRBV7-9,-
CASTPGASVYNEQFF,TRBV6-5,-
CASSLGDSLNTEAFF,TRBV5-1,-
CASSLEAGGPLDEQFF,TRBV9,-
CASSYSTGYQETQYF,TRBV6-5,once
CASSSGTVNYGYTF,TRBV19,-
CASSSWGSGAPNEQFF,TRBV27,-